This is a list of T cell receptor beta chains from one sample in a study of immune heterogeneity within non-small cell lung tumors. One entry per CDR3 protein results from TCRdb running MiXCR on the multiplex PCR reads. The table has roughly 9,900 distinct CDR3 sequences, 30% seen once; the top ten hold 7.5% to 9.5%. Material for sequencing was lung tumor tissue. These receptor sequences come from a woman aged 55-69 years with non-small cell lung cancer. Both conserved end residues are part of each CDR3. A D gene is named only where the DNA matches it firmly. The size field is filled for only some rows; it gives once, few, many or a size class.

J gene | clone size | V gene | D gene | CDR3 DNA | CDR3 protein
TRBJ2-3 | few | TRBV20-1 | - | TGCAGTGCTGGAGACGGACCACGGGTGAGCACAGATACGCAGTATTTT | CSAGDGPRVSTDTQYF
TRBJ2-1 | - | TRBV5-1 | TRBD2 | TGCGCCAGCGGCAAGGGACAGCCGGGACTAGCGGGAGGGCTAGGTGAGCAGTTCTTC | CASGKGQPGLAGGLGEQFF
TRBJ1-1 | - | TRBV20-1 | - | TGCAGTGCTAGACCCCCGGGGCGCCCCACCACAGGGAGGGCTTTCTTT | CSARPPGRPTTGRAFF
TRBJ2-2 | medium-sized | TRBV27 | TRBD1 | TGTGCCAGCAGTTTATTAGCGGCAGGGGGCCCCGGGGAGCTGTTTTTT | CASSLLAAGGPGELFF
TRBJ2-7 | - | TRBV10-3 | TRBD2 | TGTGCCATCAGTCCTGATATGAGAGCGGGACTAGCGGGAAGGAGCGAGCAGTACTTC | CAISPDMRAGLAGRSEQYF
TRBJ1-1 | once | TRBV6-5 | - | TGTGCCAGCAGTTATGAGGGAACGCTGAACACTGAAGCTTTCTTT | CASSYEGTLNTEAFF
TRBJ2-3 | many | TRBV20-1 | TRBD2 | TGCAGTGCCGCTGGGACTAATACGCAGTATTTT | CSAAGTNTQYF
TRBJ2-1 | many | TRBV20-1 | TRBD2 | TGCAGTGCCCCGGGACTAGCGGCAAGCTCCTACAATGAGCAGTTCTTC | CSAPGLAASSYNEQFF
TRBJ2-5 | - | TRBV24-1 | TRBD2 | TGTGCCACCAGTGATTCCTGGACTAGCGTTGAGACCCAGTACTTC | CATSDSWTSVETQYF
TRBJ1-1 | - | TRBV11-3 | - | TGTGCCAGCAGCTTATCCGGTCTCGACACTGAAGCTTTCTTT | CASSLSGLDTEAFF
TRBJ2-6 | - | TRBV15 | - | TGTGCCACCAGCAGAGGGGCAAGCTCTGGGGCCAACGTCCTGACTTTC | CATSRGASSGANVLTF
TRBJ2-7 | medium-sized | TRBV11-2 | - | TGTGCCAGCAGCCAAGGAGTACTCTACGAGCAGTACTTC | CASSQGVLYEQYF
TRBJ2-5 | few | TRBV7-2 | TRBD1 | TGTGCCAGCAGAACCGCCCCGGGACAGGGGAGAGAGACCCAGTACTTC | CASRTAPGQGRETQYF
TRBJ2-1 | - | TRBV28 | TRBD1 | TGTGCCAGCAGTTTATTGGGGACAGGGGTCAATGAGCAGTTCTTC | CASSLLGTGVNEQFF
TRBJ1-1 | few | TRBV7-9 | - | TGTGCCAGCAGCTACCAGGGGGAAGCTTTCTTT | CASSYQGEAFF
TRBJ2-7 | medium-sized | TRBV7-2 | - | TGTGCCAGCAGCTTCCGGGGGTGGGAAGAGCAGTACTTC | CASSFRGWEEQYF
TRBJ1-3 | medium-sized | TRBV6-1 | - | TGTGCCAGTTCCCGGGGGGGAAACACCATATATTTT | CASSRGGNTIYF
TRBJ2-5 | - | TRBV20-1 | - | TGCAGTGGAACGGCCCACCAAGAGACCCAGTACTTC | CSGTAHQETQYF
TRBJ1-3 | many | TRBV5-1 | - | TGCGCCAACCCGGACGGACGAAACACCATATATTTT | CANPDGRNTIYF
TRBJ2-3 | many | TRBV9 | TRBD1 | TGTGCCAGCAGCGTCGCAACAGGGGCGGCGAAAGATACGCAGTATTTT | CASSVATGAAKDTQYF
TRBJ2-7 | many | TRBV5-5 | TRBD1 | TGTGCCAGCAGCTTGGATCTGAGCGGGACAGGGAGCTCCTACGAGCAGTACTTC | CASSLDLSGTGSSYEQYF
TRBJ1-5 | medium-sized | TRBV27 | - | TGTGCCAGCAGTCCTGGGGGACGAGAGCCCCAGCATTTT | CASSPGGREPQHF
TRBJ2-5 | - | TRBV6-1 | - | TGTGCCAGTGCTGGGGAGACCCAGTACTTC | CASAGETQYF
TRBJ2-1 | few | TRBV28 | TRBD2 | TGTGCCAGCAGTTTATCCGTAGCGGGAAACCCCTACAATGAGCAGTTCTTC | CASSLSVAGNPYNEQFF
TRBJ1-2 | many | TRBV11-2 | TRBD1 | TGTGCCAGCAGCTTTCAGGGGGCCCATTATGGCTACACCTTC | CASSFQGAHYGYTF
TRBJ2-7 | medium-sized | TRBV19 | TRBD2 | TGTGCCAGTGCTCTAACTAGCGGGAGTAGCGAGCAGTACTTC | CASALTSGSSEQYF
TRBJ2-4 | - | TRBV18 | - | TGTGCCAGCTCTCCCCCCGCCGGCAAAAACATTCAGTACTTC | CASSPPAGKNIQYF
TRBJ2-1 | medium-sized | TRBV20-1 | TRBD2 | TGCAGTGCTAGAGATCATTGGACTAGCGGGCCGAGCTCCTACAATGAGCAGTTCTTC | CSARDHWTSGPSSYNEQFF
TRBJ2-7 | medium-sized | TRBV20-1 | - | TGCAGTGCCGAGCCGAGGAAGGGTGAGCAGTACTTC | CSAEPRKGEQYF
TRBJ2-1 | - | TRBV6-2/TRBV6-3 | TRBD2 | TGTGCCAGCACCCCGCGACTAGCGGGAGGGAATGAGCAGTTCTTC | CASTPRLAGGNEQFF
TRBJ2-1 | - | TRBV20-1 | TRBD1 | TGCAGTGCCACCGGGACAGCACAGTTCTTC | CSATGTAQFF
TRBJ1-1 | - | TRBV5-6 | - | TGTTCCAGCAGCTTGGGCCAGCTGAACACTGAAGCTTTCTTT | CSSSLGQLNTEAFF
TRBJ2-6 | medium-sized | TRBV6-1 | - | TGTGCCAGCAGTATGCGTCGGGCCAACGTCCTGACTTTC | CASSMRRANVLTF
TRBJ2-1 | large | TRBV15 | TRBD2 | TGTGCCACCAGCAGAGATGGGGGACTAGTGTACAATGAGCAGTTCTTC | CATSRDGGLVYNEQFF
TRBJ2-3 | medium-sized | TRBV28 | TRBD2 | TGTGCCAGCAGTTTCCCGCTAGCGGGAGGACTGACGGCGGGCACAGATACGCAGTATTTT | CASSFPLAGGLTAGTDTQYF
TRBJ1-3 | - | TRBV19 | TRBD1 | TGTGCCAGTACCATGGACAGGGTGGTTCACTCTGGAAACACCATATATTTT | CASTMDRVVHSGNTIYF
TRBJ2-7 | medium-sized | TRBV30 | - | TGTGCCTGGTCCGGGACTGGCCTCGGGGAGCAGTACTTC | CAWSGTGLGEQYF
TRBJ2-5 | - | TRBV12-3/TRBV12-4 | - | TGTGCCAGCACAGCCTTAGGGGGCGCGGGAGGAGAGACCCAGTACTTC | CASTALGGAGGETQYF
TRBJ2-7 | once | TRBV19 | TRBD1 | TGTGCCAGTAGACTGACAGGGACAAGCTCCTACGAGCAGTACTTC | CASRLTGTSSYEQYF
TRBJ1-5 | - | TRBV2 | TRBD1 | TGTGCCAGCAGTGAACGGGACAGACTACAGTATAGCAATCAGCCCCAGCATTTT | CASSERDRLQYSNQPQHF
TRBJ1-1 | many | TRBV5-1 | - | TGCGCCAGCAGCTGGGCCCCGGGTTCGAACACTGAAGCTTTCTTT | CASSWAPGSNTEAFF
TRBJ2-1 | - | TRBV19 | - | TGTGCCAGTAGTAGTGGTGGAGCCCCCTACAATGAGAAGTTCTTC | CASSSGGAPYNEKFF
TRBJ2-3 | many | TRBV27 | TRBD2 | TGTGCCAGGACTAGCGGGAGCCCAGATACGCAGTATTTT | CARTSGSPDTQYF
TRBJ1-2 | - | TRBV7-9 | - | TGTGCCAGCAGCGCGCGGGACACCCCTCACCATGGCTACACCTTC | CASSARDTPHHGYTF
TRBJ2-2 | many | TRBV28 | TRBD1 | TGTGCCAGCAGTCAGGGACAGGCCGTTACGAACACCGGGGAGCTGTTTTTT | CASSQGQAVTNTGELFF
TRBJ1-6 | - | TRBV9 | TRBD1 | TGCGCCAGCAGCCTACGGACAGGGTCCTATAATTCACCCCTCCACTTT | CASSLRTGSYNSPLHF
TRBJ2-3 | - | TRBV28 | - | TGTGCCAGCACCAATGAACGGATCGCAGATACGCAGTATTTT | CASTNERIADTQYF
TRBJ2-3 | - | TRBV6-2/TRBV6-3 | - | TGTGCCAGCACGCGGGCGGGTAGCACAGATACGCAGTATTTT | CASTRAGSTDTQYF
TRBJ2-3 | medium-sized | TRBV27 | TRBD2 | TGTGCCAGCAGTTTAACTAATCCGGGACTAGCGGGTGGGTCTGATACGCAGTATTTT | CASSLTNPGLAGGSDTQYF
TRBJ2-7 | medium-sized | TRBV2 | TRBD2 | TGTGCCAGCAGGGACACCGGGACTATCTACGAGCAGTACTTC | CASRDTGTIYEQYF
TRBJ2-7 | medium-sized | TRBV12-3/TRBV12-4 | - | TGTGCCAGCAGTTCCCTTGGGAGGGGACAAGAATACGAGCAGTACTTC | CASSSLGRGQEYEQYF
TRBJ1-2 | medium-sized | TRBV7-2 | - | TGTGCCAGCAGACCTACGACGGGTTCTCCGTATGGCTACACCTTC | CASRPTTGSPYGYTF
TRBJ2-5 | many | TRBV6-1 | - | TGTGCCAGCAGGGCCACAGTGGGAGAGACCCAGTACTTC | CASRATVGETQYF